This paragraph reports one TCR beta chain. These data belong to a study of blood T cell repertoires in COVID-19. Study as a whole: Sites across the United States, Italy and Spain contributed samples from acute and convalescent COVID-19.

The authors' processing: Amplification from reference gene primers served as the basis for estimated nucleated cell counts. Some clones are missing from TCRdb's copy, which holds only in-frame ones; the method was immunoSEQ multiplex PCR. From that table come the V and J calls and clone size; the DNA was used to work out D and trimming. Of about 270,000 clones listed, roughly nine tenths were seen once; the top ten hold approximately 10%. Germline CDR1 reads KGHDR; CDR2 reads SFDVKD. V lost 6 bases and J lost 3, with 8 bases in between. This CDR3 comprises 12 residues. The sequencing sample was made of peripheral blood. This TCR was recovered from a man aged 40-49 years with active or convalescent COVID-19. The chain uses TRBV24-1 and TRBJ2-7; D ambiguous. The CDR3, as DNA: TGTGCCACCAGTCTAACGGGCTACGAGCAGTACTTC. This codes for CATSLTGYEQYF.